These 26 T cell receptor beta chains came from one sample sequenced in a study of blood T cells in healthy people across ages. Through a sample-barcoded 5' primer and a J-beta primer mix, a second PCR was run for roughly 7 to 12 cycles. TCRdb ran MiXCR on the 5' RACE reads and lists one entry per CDR3 protein. Of 650,000 to 800,000 distinct CDR3 sequences listed, around 43% are singletons. Sequenced: blood. Receptor source: a man aged 55 to 69 in good health.

This rearrangement joins TRBV20-1 to TRBJ2-5, with TRBD2 as a possible D gene (6 bases). CDR1 DFQATT and CDR2 SNEGSKA come from the germline V gene (reference sequence). The CDR3 extends over 13 amino acids. The ends were cut back, 1 base at V and 5 bases at J, with 11 bases in the middle. CDR3 in DNA: TGCAGTGCTAGAGTGGGGGGAATGGAGACCCAGTACTTC. Amino acids: CSARVGGMETQYF.

This clonotype was counted at least ten times. The rearrangement links TRBV29-1 to TRBJ2-7, with unresolved D. The CDR3 is 13 amino acids. Trimming removed 0 bases from V and 2 bases from J, with 8 bases in between. From germline, CDR1 is SQVTM and CDR2 ANQGSEA. For the CDR3, the DNA is TGCAGCGTTGAAGATCCCGCAGCCTACGAGCAGTACTTC. Translated: CSVEDPAAYEQYF.

This clonotype came up many times. This chain joins TRBV25-1 and TRBJ2-1; 9 bases align to TRBD1. Germline lookup yields CDR1 MGHDK and CDR2 SYGVNS. V shed 4 bases, J shed 4 bases, and the junction held 8 bases outside the gene matches. CDR3 length: 16 amino acids. The CDR3 here is CASSGDRDRVYNEQFF. In DNA, the CDR3 is TGTGCCAGCAGTGGGGACCGGGACAGGGTGTACAATGAGCAGTTCTTC.

The chain couples TRBV12-3 or TRBV12-4 to TRBJ2-1; possibly TRBD2 for D (6 bases). The CDR3 runs 15 residues. V lost 0 bases and J 5 bases, leaving 11 bases between the germline ends. Here the CDR3 DNA reads TGTGCCAGCAGTTTAGCCGGGGGAAGCGACAATGAGCAGTTCTTC. The encoded protein is CASSLAGGSDNEQFF.

The chain has TRBV5-1 and TRBJ2-1; TRBD2 matches 11 bases. J lost 7 bases, V lost 3 bases, and 12 bases had no gene match. The CDR3 runs 17 residues. Germline loops: CDR1 SGHRS, CDR2 YFSETQ. CDR3 region: CASSSGGIAGGTNEQFF. For the CDR3, the DNA is TGCGCCAGCAGCTCCGGTGGGATAGCGGGGGGGACAAATGAGCAGTTCTTC.

The table lists this clonotype with many counts. The J gene is TRBJ2-2, the V gene TRBV7-2, with 8 bases identical to TRBD2. With V trimmed by 5 bases and J by 5 bases, 1 base remained unmatched. This CDR3 has 13 residues. Germline loops: CDR1 SGHTA, CDR2 FQGNSA. CDR3 loop: CASSRGGTGELFF. The CDR3 region has the DNA TGTGCCAGCAGCCGGGGGGGTACCGGGGAGCTGTTTTTT. Looking up the rest from reference TRBV7-2 and TRBJ2-2 gives the full variable domain: GAGVSQSPSNKVTEKGKDVELRCDPISGHTALYWYRQSLGQGLEFLIYFQGNSAPDKSGLPSDRFSAERTGGSVSTLTIQRTQQEDSAVYLCASSRGGTGELFFGEGSRLTVL.

The chain employs TRBV10-3 and TRBJ2-1; 11 bases line up with TRBD2. The CDR3 runs to 16 residues. J was trimmed by 5 bases and V by 5 bases; bases with no gene match: 8. Per germline, CDR1 ENHRY and CDR2 SYGVKD. The CDR3 DNA reads as TGTGCCATCAGTTTTAGCGGGGGGGCAACCGACAATGAGCAGTTCTTC. This encodes CAISFSGGATDNEQFF.

A single count supports this clonotype. V is TRBV6-2 or TRBV6-3 and J is TRBJ2-3; tentative D call: TRBD2 (6 bases). Germline assignment: CDR1 MNHEY and CDR2 SVGEGT. Trimming removed 8 bases from V and 5 bases from J, with 8 bases in between. This CDR3 has 11 amino acids. CDR3 DNA: TGTGCCAGCCTGCGGGGAGATACGCAGTATTTT. Residues: CASLRGDTQYF.

The V call is TRBV4-1, the J call TRBJ1-1; D may be TRBD1 (6 bases). Trimming removed 0 bases at V and 7 bases at J, with 12 bases between. The CDR3 contains 14 residues. Germline CDR1 reads MGHRA; CDR2 reads YSYEKL. Written as DNA, the CDR3 is TGCGCCAGCAGCCAAGAAGGGGGGCTGGGTGAAGCTTTCTTT. This encodes CASSQEGGLGEAFF.

The V call is TRBV4-3, the J call TRBJ1-1, with D hard to call. Germline assignment: CDR1 LGHNA and CDR2 YSLEER. Trimming stripped 1 base from V and 0 bases from J, with 9 bases between. This CDR3 has 15 residues. For the CDR3, the DNA is TGCGCCAGCAGCCAAGGGCGACGGATGAACACTGAAGCTTTCTTT. This sequence encodes CASSQGRRMNTEAFF.

The gene calls are TRBV15 and TRBJ2-3, with 9 bases aligning to TRBD2. The length of the CDR3 is 17 residues. Germline CDR1 reads LNHNV; CDR2 reads YYDKDF (reference sequence). Trimming cost V 2 bases and J 4 bases; bases outside gene matches: 10. CDR3 sequence: CATSRSLGGLASDTQYF. CDR3 bases: TGTGCCACCAGCAGATCCCTCGGGGGACTAGCTTCAGATACGCAGTATTTT.

The rearrangement uses TRBV11-3 and TRBJ1-4; TRBD1 is a possible D gene (6 bases). Trimming removed 2 bases from V and 4 bases from J, with 14 bases in between. This CDR3 has 16 residues. CDR1 is SGHNT, CDR2 YENEEA, per germline. This CDR3 is CASSLRRGADNEKLFF. CDR3 DNA sequence: TGTGCCAGCAGCTTACGTCGGGGGGCTGATAATGAAAAACTGTTTTTT.

This chain links TRBV5-1 with TRBJ2-5; perhaps TRBD2 as D (6 bases). V shed 0 bases and J shed 5 bases, with 17 bases lying between them. The germline CDR1 and CDR2 sequences are SGHRS and YFSETQ. This CDR3 has 16 residues. The CDR3 coding sequence is TGCGCCAGCAGCTTGGTTGGGGGGAGTCCCTGGGAGACCCAGTACTTC. Its protein product is CASSLVGGSPWETQYF.

This clonotype was seen just once. This sequence joins TRBV2 and TRBJ1-5, with 9 bases identical to TRBD1. From germline, CDR1 is SNHLY and CDR2 FYNNEI. This CDR3 has 14 residues. V lost 8 bases and J lost 4; bases outside the gene matches: 6. The CDR3 region is CASGGTGINQPQHF. The CDR3, as DNA: TGTGCCAGCGGGGGGACAGGGATTAATCAGCCCCAGCATTTT.

This clonotype was found a few times. CDR3 sequence (DNA): TGCAGTGCTAGAGAAGTCGGGGTTTGGGGCAATGAAAAACTGTTTTTT. This encodes CSAREVGVWGNEKLFF. The rearrangement joins TRBV20-1 to TRBJ1-4; a weak D match, TRBD1 (5 bases). From germline, CDR1 is DFQATT and CDR2 SNEGSKA (reference sequence). V was cut by 0 bases and J by 5 bases, with 16 bases left in between. There are 16 residues in the CDR3.

The chain employs TRBV6-1 and TRBJ1-1; 7 bases are shared with TRBD1. V trimming: 11 bases; J trimming: 6 bases; junction bases outside the gene matches: 12. Germline lookup yields CDR1 MNHNS and CDR2 SASEGT. CDR3 length: 13 residues. The CDR3 sequence is CAGKVDRVSEAFF. The DNA for the CDR3 is TGTGCCGGGAAGGTCGACAGGGTGTCTGAAGCTTTCTTT.

The table lists this clonotype with a few counts. The V gene is TRBV7-9, the J gene TRBJ1-4; D is possibly TRBD1 (5 bases). CDR3 size: 15 residues. The germline V gene encodes CDR1 SEHNR and CDR2 FQNEAQ (reference sequence). The V end was cut by 11 bases, the J end by 3 bases, with 19 bases between. The CDR3 sequence: CAFTRGGLANEKLFF. Here the CDR3 DNA reads TGTGCCTTCACCCGCGGGGGTTTGGCTAATGAAAAACTGTTTTTT.

A few counts support this clonotype. The V call is TRBV4-3, the J call TRBJ2-3; 10 bases are a match to TRBD2. This CDR3 comprises 14 residues. The V gene's germline CDR1 is LGHNA and CDR2 YSLEER. J lost 6 bases, V lost 3 bases, and 3 bases had no gene match. CDR3 loop: CASSHERGGDTQYF. The CDR3, as DNA: TGCGCCAGCAGCCATGAGCGGGGGGGGGATACGCAGTATTTT.

As regards this clonotype: Germline and junction disagree at one end, which may indicate a read error. The chain has TRBV4-1 and TRBJ1-5, with D unresolved. The CDR3 sequence is 14 residues long. Germline V gene data show CDR1 as MGHRA and CDR2 as YSYEKL. The CDR3 DNA sequence: TGCGCCAGCAGCCAAGAGGGGAGGCTTCAGCCCCGGCATTTT. It encodes CASSQEGRLQPRHF.

This clonotype was detected a few times. The chain uses TRBV25-1 and TRBJ2-5; D perhaps matches TRBD1 (5 bases). The CDR3 contains 13 residues. The V gene's germline CDR1 is MGHDK and CDR2 SYGVNS. Trimming took off 2 bases at V and 7 bases at J, with 11 bases between the two ends. CDR3 in DNA: TGTGCCAGCAGTGAACAGGGCAGGCGGACCCAGTACTTC. Its translation: CASSEQGRRTQYF.

A word on this clonotype: One junction end disagrees with the germline gene, perhaps due to a read error. J is TRBJ1-4 and V is TRBV5-1; no firm D call. Germline CDR1 SGHRS, CDR2 YFSETQ. This CDR3 spans 14 amino acids. Written as DNA, the CDR3 is TGCGCCAGCTGCTTGGATACACCGAGTGAGAAACTGTTTTTT. Translated, it gives CASCLDTPSEKLFF.

This rearrangement joins TRBV12-5 to TRBJ2-5; D not resolved. Germline CDR1 and CDR2: LGHNT and FRNRAP. The CDR3 covers 16 residues. The ends were cut back, 1 base at V and 5 bases at J, with 17 bases in the middle. The DNA for the CDR3 is TGTGCTAGTGGTTTGGGTTCTGTGAGCGAGTGGGAGACCCAGTACTTC. Its protein is CASGLGSVSEWETQYF.

The chain uses TRBV12-3 or TRBV12-4 and TRBJ2-2; D is unresolved. Deletions cut 7 bases from V and 6 bases from J, with 9 bases between. This CDR3 has 12 amino acids. CDR3 sequence: CASMGSPGELFF. The CDR3 DNA follows: TGTGCCAGCATGGGATCTCCCGGGGAGCTGTTTTTT.

This clonotype turned up a few times. The V call is TRBV27, the J call TRBJ2-5, with D perhaps TRBD1 or TRBD2 (5 bases each). The CDR3 contains 16 residues. CDR1 is MNHEY, CDR2 SMNVEV, per germline (reference sequence). Trimming shortened V by 1 base and J by 11 bases, and 23 bases separated the two germline ends. The CDR3 here is CASSLLGPQRVGEQYF. Here the CDR3 DNA reads TGTGCCAGCAGTTTATTAGGACCCCAAAGGGTGGGGGAGCAGTACTTC.

The chain couples TRBV4-3 to TRBJ2-7; TRBD2 agrees at 13 bases. This CDR3 spans 15 amino acids. Germline V lookup: CDR1 LGHNA, CDR2 YSLEER. J was trimmed by 4 bases and V by 5 bases; bases with no gene match: 5. For the CDR3, the DNA is TGCGCCAGCAGCAACAGACTAGCGGGAGGATACGAGCAGTACTTC. It encodes CASSNRLAGGYEQYF.

There are a few counts of this clonotype. This chain connects TRBV28 to TRBJ2-7; the match to TRBD2 covers 11 bases. The germline gives CDR1 MDHEN, CDR2 SYDVKM. The junction had 14 bases not matched to a gene; V was cut back by 8 bases and J by 5 bases. The CDR3 spans 16 residues. The CDR3 loop is CASLSSSGGSVDEQYF. The CDR3, as DNA: TGTGCCAGCCTGAGCTCTAGCGGGGGGTCGGTCGACGAGCAGTACTTC.